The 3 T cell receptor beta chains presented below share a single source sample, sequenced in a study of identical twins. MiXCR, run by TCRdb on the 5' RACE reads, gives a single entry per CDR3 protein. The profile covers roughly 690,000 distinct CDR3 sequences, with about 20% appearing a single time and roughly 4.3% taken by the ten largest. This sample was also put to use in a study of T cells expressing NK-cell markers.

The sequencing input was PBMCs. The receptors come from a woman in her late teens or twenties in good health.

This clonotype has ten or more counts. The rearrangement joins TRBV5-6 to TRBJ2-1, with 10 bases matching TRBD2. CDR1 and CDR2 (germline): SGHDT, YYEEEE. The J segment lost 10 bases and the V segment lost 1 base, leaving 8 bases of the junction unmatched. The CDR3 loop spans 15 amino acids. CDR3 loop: CASSLRSGGAREQFF. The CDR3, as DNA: TGTGCCAGCAGCTTGCGGAGCGGGGGGGCGAGGGAGCAGTTCTTC.

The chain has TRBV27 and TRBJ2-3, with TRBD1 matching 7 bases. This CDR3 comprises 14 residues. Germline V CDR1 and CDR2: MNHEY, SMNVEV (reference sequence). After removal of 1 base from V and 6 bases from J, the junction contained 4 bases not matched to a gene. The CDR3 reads CASSLYRGVDTQYF. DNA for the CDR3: TGTGCCAGCAGTTTATACAGGGGTGTCGATACGCAGTATTTT.

The CDR3 region has the DNA TGTGCCACCAAACCCGTCGGATACCCTTACGAGCAGTACTTC. Amino acid sequence: CATKPVGYPYEQYF. The rearrangement links TRBV6-1 to TRBJ2-7; D unclear. Trimming took off 10 bases at V and 4 bases at J, with 20 bases between the two ends. Germline loops: CDR1 MNHNS, CDR2 SASEGT. The CDR3 runs 14 residues.